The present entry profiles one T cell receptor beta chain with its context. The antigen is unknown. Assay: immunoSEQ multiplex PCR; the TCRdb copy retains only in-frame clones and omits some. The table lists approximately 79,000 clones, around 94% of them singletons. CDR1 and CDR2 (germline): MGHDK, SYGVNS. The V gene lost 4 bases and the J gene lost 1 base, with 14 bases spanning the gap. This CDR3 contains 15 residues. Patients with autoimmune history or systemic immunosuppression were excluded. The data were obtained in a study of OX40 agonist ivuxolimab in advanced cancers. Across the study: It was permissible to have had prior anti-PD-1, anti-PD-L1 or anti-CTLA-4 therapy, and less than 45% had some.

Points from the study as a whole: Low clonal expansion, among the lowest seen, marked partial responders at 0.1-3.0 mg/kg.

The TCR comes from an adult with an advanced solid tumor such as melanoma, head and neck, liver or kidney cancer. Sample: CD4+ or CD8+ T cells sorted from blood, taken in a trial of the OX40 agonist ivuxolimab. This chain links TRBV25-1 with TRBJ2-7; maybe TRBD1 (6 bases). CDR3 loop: CASSVYREGSYEQYF. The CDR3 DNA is TGTGCCAGCAGTGTCTACAGGGAAGGATCCTACGAGCAGTACTTC.